These 17 T cell receptor beta chains were sequenced from one sample in a study of Ad26.COV2.S vaccination and SARS-CoV-2 variants. Treatment described: roughly 18 received Ad26.COV2.S at low or high dose, single or two shots; several received placebo; per-sample allocation not given. Specimen acquisition occurred on day 63 following the initial vaccine or placebo injection. Data came from immunoSEQ multiplex PCR; TCRdb stores just in-frame clones and leaves some out. This sample has 300,000 to 400,000 clones, with approximately 90% found just once. The sample was peripheral blood, taken in a trial of Ad26.COV2.S vaccine versus placebo. These receptors came from a person aged 18-60 years who received the Ad26.COV2.S COVID-19 vaccine or a placebo.

This clone has a handful of counts. The J gene is TRBJ2-4, the V gene TRBV27; no reliable D call. CDR3 length: 17 residues. CDR1 and CDR2 (germline): MNHEY, SMNVEV (reference sequence). V was trimmed by 1 base and J by 0 bases, leaving 13 bases between them. Here the CDR3 reads CASSLLSPRRAKNIQYF. For the CDR3, the DNA is TGTGCCAGCAGTTTATTGTCCCCCAGGAGAGCCAAAAACATTCAGTACTTC.

The chain links TRBV5-4 to TRBJ2-1; possible D gene TRBD2, 7 bases. Germline V gives CDR1 SGHNT, CDR2 YYREEE (reference sequence). V lost 6 bases to trimming and J lost 4 bases, with 14 bases between them. The CDR3 extends over 14 amino acids. DNA of the CDR3: TGTGCCAGCAAAGGGGGGGGCCAGTACAATGAGCAGTTCTTC. This encodes CASKGGGQYNEQFF.

V usage is TRBV5-1 and J usage is TRBJ2-2; a weak D match, TRBD2 (6 bases). V was pared by 4 bases and J by 3 bases, with 22 bases between. CDR1 and CDR2 (germline): SGHRS, YFSETQ. The CDR3 spans 18 residues. This chain's CDR3 is CASSPDMIASGHTGELFF. The CDR3 DNA reads as TGCGCCAGCAGCCCCGACATGATTGCGAGCGGGCACACCGGGGAGCTGTTTTTT. Using reference TRBV5-1 and TRBJ2-2 for the parts outside the CDR3, the full variable domain is KAGVTQTPRYLIKTRGQQVTLSCSPISGHRSVSWYQQTPGQGLQFLFEYFSETQRNKGNFPGRFSGRQFSNSRSEMNVSTLELGDSALYLCASSPDMIASGHTGELFFGEGSRLTVL.

The chain combines TRBV6-6 with TRBJ1-1; D gene ambiguous. The V end lost 6 bases, the J end lost 8 bases, and 10 bases lay between the germline ends. The germline V gene has CDR1 MNHNY and CDR2 SVGAGI (reference sequence). The CDR3 has 11 amino acids. DNA of the CDR3: TGTGCCAGCAGCGACGTAACCGAAGCTTTCTTT. It yields the protein CASSDVTEAFF.

This clone was seen a single time. This rearrangement joins TRBV11-2 to TRBJ2-7, with 7 nucleotides matching TRBD2. Per germline, CDR1 SGHAT and CDR2 FQNNGV. This CDR3 comprises 14 residues. The junction had 7 bases not matched to a gene; V was cut back by 1 base and J by 7 bases. CDR3 region: CASSLALAAGEQYF. The CDR3 DNA reads as TGTGCCAGCAGCTTAGCCCTAGCGGCGGGGGAGCAGTACTTC.

The chain has TRBV5-6 and TRBJ2-5; 9 nucleotides line up with TRBD2. The germline V gene has CDR1 SGHDT and CDR2 YYEEEE. The CDR3 length is 15 residues. The V segment lost 2 bases and the J segment 3 bases; nucleotides outside the gene matches: 5. The CDR3 loop is CASSFTTSGKETQYF. CDR3 in DNA: TGTGCCAGCAGCTTTACGACTAGCGGAAAAGAGACCCAGTACTTC.

The chain couples TRBV29-1 to TRBJ2-2; the D gene is possibly TRBD2 (6 bases). Between the trimmed V and J ends, which lost 5 bases and 4 bases, there was a span of 14 bases. The CDR3 length is 14 residues. Germline CDR1 reads SQVTM; CDR2 reads ANQGSEA. The CDR3 nucleotides are TGCAGCGTTCGGGCGGGGCACGCCACCGGGGAGCTGTTTTTT. This encodes CSVRAGHATGELFF.

With regard to this clone: This specimen includes other DNA sequences encoding the same CDR3. The chain employs TRBV3-1 (or the pseudogene TRBV3-2) and TRBJ1-3, with D hard to call. Trimming cost V 1 base and J 4 bases, with 2 bases left between them. This CDR3 region has 12 residues. CDR1 and CDR2 from the germline V gene are LGHDT and YNNKEL (reference sequence). This CDR3 reads CASSQAGNTIYF. The CDR3 nucleotides read TGTGCCAGCAGCCAAGCCGGAAACACCATATATTTT.

The chain recombines TRBV7-2 with TRBJ2-3; D ambiguous. The CDR3 runs 13 residues. Germline V gene data show CDR1 as SGHTA and CDR2 as FQGNSA. V gave up 1 base and J gave up 4 bases, with 6 bases separating them. As DNA, the CDR3 is TGTGCCAGCAGCTTAGTGGTCGCAGATACGCAGTATTTT. Translated, it gives CASSLVVADTQYF.

The rearrangement joins TRBV28 to TRBJ1-3; 7 nucleotides align to TRBD1. CDR3 length: 17 amino acids. V was clipped by 6 bases and J by 7 bases; unmatched bases: 18. Germline V lookup: CDR1 MDHEN, CDR2 SYDVKM. CDR3 region: CASRPLPGTGDFNTIYF. The CDR3 coding sequence is TGTGCCAGCAGACCTCTCCCGGGAACAGGGGATTTTAACACCATATATTTT.

The sample holds a few counts of this clone. The genes are TRBV3-1 (or the pseudogene TRBV3-2) and TRBJ2-7; D gene unclear. Germline loops: CDR1 LGHDT, CDR2 YNNKEL (reference sequence). There are 11 residues in the CDR3. Between the trimmed V and J ends, which lost 4 bases and 3 bases, there was a span of 4 bases. The CDR3 DNA follows: TGTGCCAGCAGCCTCGGCTACGAGCAGTACTTC. This gives the protein CASSLGYEQYF.

J is TRBJ1-1 and V is TRBV5-1, with 8 bases that match TRBD1. In germline, CDR1 is SGHRS, CDR2 YFSETQ. The CDR3 runs 15 residues. J lost 7 bases, V lost 4 bases, and 12 bases had no gene match. CDR3 region: CASSQGRQGPNEAFF. The CDR3 DNA follows: TGCGCCAGCAGCCAGGGAAGACAGGGGCCAAATGAAGCTTTCTTT.

This chain connects TRBV2 to TRBJ2-1; 7 nucleotides align to TRBD2. Germline V lookup: CDR1 SNHLY, CDR2 FYNNEI. Trimming at V came to 1 base and at J to 4 bases, leaving 10 bases not matched to a gene. This CDR3 spans 17 amino acids. CDR3 nucleotides: TGTGCCAGCAGTGAAGGGATAGCGGGTCGGGAGTACAATGAGCAGTTCTTC. This gives the protein CASSEGIAGREYNEQFF.

The DNA of the CDR3 is TGTGCCAGCAGCTCCTCTCCTGGACCTACTAACAATGAGCAGTTCTTC. It yields the protein CASSSSPGPTNNEQFF. The chain couples TRBV7-2 to TRBJ2-1; D gene uncertain. V was cut by 4 bases and J by 5 bases, with 18 bases left in between. The CDR3 is made up of 16 amino acids. The germline V gene encodes CDR1 SGHTA and CDR2 FQGNSA.

The rearrangement joins TRBV7-9 to TRBJ2-1; no firm D call. CDR1 SEHNR and CDR2 FQNEAQ come from the germline V gene (reference sequence). CDR3 length: 17 residues. Deletions cut 2 bases from V and 0 bases from J, with 14 bases between. CDR3 protein: CASSLTATLSSYNEQFF. For the CDR3, the DNA is TGTGCCAGCAGCTTAACAGCTACATTAAGCTCCTACAATGAGCAGTTCTTC.

This sequence joins TRBV7-8 and TRBJ2-1; 7 bases are shared with TRBD1. Trimming took 5 bases from V and 6 from J; bases not matched to a gene: 13. This CDR3 has 16 amino acids. The V gene's germline CDR1 is SGHVS and CDR2 FQNEAQ. The CDR3 reads CASSGQERAYINEQFF. The CDR3 nucleotides are TGTGCCAGCAGCGGACAGGAACGGGCGTATATCAATGAGCAGTTCTTC.

V is TRBV6-2 or TRBV6-3 and J is TRBJ2-2, with 7 bases identical to TRBD2. There are 14 residues in the CDR3. The germline gives CDR1 MNHEY, CDR2 SVGEGT. J was trimmed by 5 bases and V by 2 bases; bases with no gene match: 2. In nucleotides, the CDR3 is TGTGCCAGCAGTTACGGGAGGGAAACCGGGGAGCTGTTTTTT. Residues: CASSYGRETGELFF.